This T cell receptor beta chain emerged from a study of T cell responses to AZD1222 COVID-19 vaccine (dated by TCRdb to 2020 to 2023). About the investigation overall: AZD1222 recipients with second doses at about 4 weeks or about 12 weeks were pooled, because spike-specific TCR depth and breadth did not differ between schedules. A total of just over 230 trial participants underwent TCR sequencing, of whom under 220 had received two doses of AZD1222 and some 25 had received two doses of the MenACWY control vaccine. Trial participants were enrolled into age subgroups of 18-55, 56-69 and 70-plus years, which contained 148, 28 and 57 TCR-sequenced participants, respectively. The paper as a whole reports these results and caveats: Reportedly, close to half of the unique spike-specific TCRs recognized epitopes lying outside the regions that are mutated in the B.1.351 and B.1.1.7 variants. A significant rise in spike-specific TCR breadth and depth was observed after two AZD1222 doses relative to day 0 and relative to MenACWY recipients. The 56-69-year group was small, and its depth increase did not reach significance, likely because of low power. Most participants were white British and females outnumbered males, and the authors suggested that clonal diversity may have been underestimated. Conclusions about previously exposed vaccinees were limited because only 6 or 7 AZD1222 recipients were SARS-CoV-2 seropositive at baseline. The vaccine-associated CD4 TCRs covered the entire spike protein, and the dominant responses fell in regions 160-218 and 743-854. Because no day 14 peak-response samples were available, repertoires were characterized only after the peak T cell response.

The CDR3 regions of human TCRbeta chains were analyzed by immunosequencing. Per the source publication's procedure: Repertoire TCRs were matched against a reference library of SARS-CoV-2-specific TCRs generated with the MIRA antigen-specificity platform. Breadth was defined as the fraction of unique TCRs that were SARS-CoV-2-associated. Depth was defined as the fraction of total T cells that were SARS-CoV-2-associated. Each spike-specific TCR was assigned to its reactive spike region and to a CD4 or CD8 class using the MIRA data. Log10-transformed breadth and depth values were compared by one-way ANOVA with Sidak's multiple comparisons tests. TCRdb took this table from immuneACCESS and kept in-frame rearrangements with V and J called. Such tables lack part of the clones; where checked against another copy, unresolved V genes explain under half of the gap, and the rest is unexplained. Clone size and the V and J calls come from that table; the DNA yielded D and trimming. Present in this sample are 150,000 to 200,000 clones, 94% of which were seen just once. The ten top clones hold over 7.5% of the sample.

Per the publication, the time point label means: baseline before first vaccination. Vaccinee samples were obtained from the UK trials COV001 and COV002, which included a single-blind randomized controlled phase 2/3 trial of AZD1222 (ChAdOx1 nCoV-19) in healthy adults. For TCRbeta chain sequencing, PBMC samples from trial participants were taken at day 0 and at day 28 after the second dose. This clone was found once. Its antigen target is currently unknown. The sample holds no much larger clone one base away, and base qualities are not on file. V is shortened by 3 bases, J by 0 bases, and the region joining them spans 6 bases. CDR3 length: 14 amino acids, cysteine to phenylalanine. Solely the CDR3 DNA is kept, with 42 bases framed from the first base. CDR1 and CDR2, per the germline V gene, are KGHSH and LQKENI.

This chain is built from TRBV18 and TRBJ1-3; a confident D gene designation cannot be given. Material: peripheral blood, obtained on day 0 of AZD1222 vaccination. This clonotype was obtained from an adult in good health. The base sequence is TGTGCCAGCTCACCGGGAGACTCTGGAAACACCATATATTTT. This yields the protein CASSPGDSGNTIYF.